The T cell receptor (beta chain) under discussion was sequenced for a study of regulatory T cells in long-lasting Graves disease. Study outcomes and limitations: TRBV28, TRBJ1-2 and TRBJ2-5 were favored in persistent disease.

Relying on iRepertoire HTBI primers and Arm-PCR of CDR3 regions, the team built TCR beta libraries. Each CDR3 protein gets one entry after TCRdb re-called the multiplex PCR reads with MiXCR. The repertoire holds around 230,000 distinct CDR3 sequences, with approximately 16% as singletons. This clonotype showed up many times. Its cognate antigen is unknown. The time point denotes: newly diagnosed GD, antithyroid drugs for less than 3 months. Construction of the TCR library relied on RNA isolated from PBMCs. This CDR3 is 13 amino acids long. CDR1 is KGHSH and CDR2 is LQKENI in the germline V gene. V lost 2 bases and J lost 5, with 7 bases in between.

The chain joins TRBV18 to TRBJ1-5, with D unresolved. Specimen: peripheral blood mononuclear cells (PBMCs), collected at new diagnosis, from a patient treated with antithyroid drugs. This receptor was taken from a female donor with Graves disease. CDR3 sequence (DNA): TGTGCCAGCTCACCAGGCCCCGATCAGCCCCAGCATTTT. It codes for CASSPGPDQPQHF.